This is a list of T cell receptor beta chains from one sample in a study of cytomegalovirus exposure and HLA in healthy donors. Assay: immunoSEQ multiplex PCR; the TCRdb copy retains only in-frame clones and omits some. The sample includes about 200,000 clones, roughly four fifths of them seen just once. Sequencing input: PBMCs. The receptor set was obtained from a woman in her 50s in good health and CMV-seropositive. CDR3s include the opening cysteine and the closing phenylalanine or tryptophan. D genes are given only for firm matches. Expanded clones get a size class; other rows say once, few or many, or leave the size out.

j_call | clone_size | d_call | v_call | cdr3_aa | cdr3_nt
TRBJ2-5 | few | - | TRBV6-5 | CASSYAGSKGETQYF | TGTGCCAGCAGTTACGCGGGCTCGAAGGGAGAGACCCAGTACTTC
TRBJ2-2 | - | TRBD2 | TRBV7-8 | CASSRGLAGGNTGELFF | TGTGCCAGCAGCCGCGGACTAGCGGGGGGGAACACCGGGGAGCTGTTTTTT
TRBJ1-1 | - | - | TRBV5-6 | CASSLGEVNTEAFF | TGTGCCAGCAGCTTGGGGGAGGTGAACACTGAAGCTTTCTTT
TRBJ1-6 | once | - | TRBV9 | CASSVGTKNSPLHF | TGTGCCAGCAGCGTAGGGACAAAGAATTCACCCCTCCACTTT
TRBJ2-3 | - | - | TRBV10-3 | CAISESKSADTQYF | TGTGCCATCAGTGAGTCGAAATCGGCAGATACGCAGTATTTT
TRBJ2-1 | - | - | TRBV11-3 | CASSLAAGPYNEQFF | TGTGCCAGCAGCTTAGCCGCGGGCCCCTACAATGAGCAGTTCTTC
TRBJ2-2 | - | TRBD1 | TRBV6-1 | CASLRTGIGPGELFF | TGTGCCAGCCTCCGGACAGGGATCGGGCCCGGGGAGCTGTTTTTT
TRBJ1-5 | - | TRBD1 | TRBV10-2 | CASSEIGQGVGQPQHF | TGCGCCAGCAGTGAGATAGGGCAGGGGGTTGGACAGCCCCAGCATTTT
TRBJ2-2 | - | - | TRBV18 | CASSPGQANTGELFF | TGTGCCAGCTCACCAGGGCAAGCGAACACCGGGGAGCTGTTTTTT
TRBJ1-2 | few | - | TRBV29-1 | CSVDIGDGYTF | TGCAGCGTTGATATAGGGGATGGCTACACCTTC
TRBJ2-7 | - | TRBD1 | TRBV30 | CASRGQGSYEQYF | TGTGCCAGCCGGGGACAGGGTTCCTACGAGCAGTACTTC
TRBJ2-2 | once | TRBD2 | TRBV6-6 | CASNPSGRISGELFF | TGTGCCAGCAACCCTAGCGGGAGAATTTCCGGGGAGCTGTTTTTT
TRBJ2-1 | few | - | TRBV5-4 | CASSLVASYNEQFF | TGTGCCAGCAGCTTAGTAGCATCCTACAATGAGCAGTTCTTC
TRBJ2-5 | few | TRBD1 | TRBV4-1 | CASRPIDRAQETQYF | TGCGCCAGCAGACCCATCGACAGGGCTCAAGAGACCCAGTACTTC
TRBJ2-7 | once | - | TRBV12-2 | CASRVLAGGFEQYF | TGTGCAAGTCGCGTCCTAGCGGGGGGATTCGAGCAGTACTTC
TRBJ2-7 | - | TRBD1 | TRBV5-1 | CASSFEGTGLREQYF | TGCGCCAGCAGCTTCGAAGGGACAGGGTTGAGGGAGCAGTACTTC
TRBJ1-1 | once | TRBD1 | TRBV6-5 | CASRGTGDTEAFF | TGTGCCAGCAGGGGGACAGGGGACACTGAAGCTTTCTTT
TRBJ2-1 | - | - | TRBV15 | CATSTTGTAGFF | TGTGCCACCAGCACGACAGGCACCGCAGGGTTCTTC
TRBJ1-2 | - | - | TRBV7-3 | CASSSVGEGYTF | TGTGCCAGCAGCTCCGTGGGCGAGGGCTACACCTTC
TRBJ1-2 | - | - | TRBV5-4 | CASSGVRGAGYGYTF | TGTGCCAGCAGCGGCGTTCGGGGGGCAGGCTATGGCTACACCTTC
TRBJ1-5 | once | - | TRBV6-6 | CASSYSRSGNNQPQHF | TGTGCCAGCAGTTACTCGAGGTCAGGGAACAATCAGCCCCAGCATTTT
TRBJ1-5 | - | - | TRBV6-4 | CASSREINQPQHF | TGTGCCAGCAGTCGGGAAATCAATCAGCCCCAGCATTTT
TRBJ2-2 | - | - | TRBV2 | CASSESGLTITGELFF | TGTGCCAGCAGTGAGTCAGGGCTAACCATCACCGGGGAGCTGTTTTTT
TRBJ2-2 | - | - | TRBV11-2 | CASSRFGELFF | TGTGCCAGCAGTCGTTTCGGGGAGCTGTTTTTT
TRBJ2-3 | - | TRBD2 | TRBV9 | CASSASGMPTDTQYF | TGTGCCAGCAGCGCCAGCGGGATGCCCACAGATACGCAGTATTTT
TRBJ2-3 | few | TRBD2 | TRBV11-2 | CASSSGLHTDTQYF | TGTGCCAGCAGCTCGGGACTACACACAGATACGCAGTATTTT
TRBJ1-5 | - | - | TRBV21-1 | CASRTRVGSNQPQHF | TGTGCCAGCAGGACCAGGGTTGGTAGCAATCAGCCCCAGCATTTT
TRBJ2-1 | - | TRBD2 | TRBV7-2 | CASSFTSGGSNEQFF | TGTGCCAGCAGCTTTACTAGCGGGGGGTCAAATGAGCAGTTCTTC
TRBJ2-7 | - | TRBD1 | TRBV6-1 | CASRTGTGGYEQYF | TGTGCCAGCAGGACCGGGACAGGGGGCTACGAGCAGTACTTC
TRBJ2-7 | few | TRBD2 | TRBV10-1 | CASSETGLAGVHEQYF | TGCGCCAGCAGTGAGACCGGACTAGCGGGAGTTCACGAGCAGTACTTC
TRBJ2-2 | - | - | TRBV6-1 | CASSLVEHAGELFF | TGTGCCAGCAGCCTAGTGGAACACGCCGGGGAGCTGTTTTTT
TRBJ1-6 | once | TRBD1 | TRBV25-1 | CASSVQGAASPLHF | TGTGCCAGCAGTGTACAGGGGGCTGCTTCACCCCTCCACTTT
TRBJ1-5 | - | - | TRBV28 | CASGRLDQPQHF | TGTGCCAGCGGAAGGCTAGATCAGCCCCAGCATTTT
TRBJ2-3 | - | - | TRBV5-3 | CARSFREASDPGSTDTQYF | TGTGCCAGAAGCTTCAGGGAGGCTAGCGACCCTGGGAGCACAGATACGCAGTATTTT
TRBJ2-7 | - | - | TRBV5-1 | CASSSGGGQGYYEQYF | TGCGCCAGCAGCTCGGGAGGGGGACAGGGATACTACGAGCAGTACTTC
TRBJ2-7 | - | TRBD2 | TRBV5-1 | CASSLGRLAGGPGEQYF | TGCGCCAGCAGCCTGGGGCGACTAGCGGGAGGGCCCGGCGAGCAGTACTTC
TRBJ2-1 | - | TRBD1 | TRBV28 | CASSLDRPYNEQFF | TGTGCCAGCAGCCTGGACAGGCCCTACAATGAGCAGTTCTTC
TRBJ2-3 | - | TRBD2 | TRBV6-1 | CASTPSGRNTDTQYF | TGTGCCAGCACCCCTAGCGGGAGGAACACAGATACGCAGTATTTT